These 12 T cell receptor beta chains were all obtained from the same sample, sequenced in a study of T cells expressing NK-cell markers. TCRdb reprocessed the 5' RACE reads, keeping one entry per CDR3 protein, no DNA. Its table lists about 370,000 distinct CDR3 sequences. Sequencing input: blood T cells: a sorted CD56 or NKG2C T cell subset, CD4+ or CD8+ T cells, or bulk PBMC T cells (not recorded which). These TCRs come from a woman aged 45-59 years in good health.

The V and J genes are TRBV5-1 and TRBJ2-2; the D call of TRBD1 rests on TCRdb alone, since no DNA is present to check it. The CDR3 contains 15 residues. Per the germline V gene, CDR1 is SGHRS and CDR2 is YFSETQ. The CDR3 spells CASSSDRVITGELFF.

CDR3 loop: CASSEGTGLLGNQPQHF. V is TRBV10-2 and J is TRBJ1-5. The CDR3 length is 17 residues. Germline CDR1 is WSHSY and CDR2 is SAAADI.

The V call is TRBV7-9, the J call TRBJ2-7; as DNA is missing, the TRBD1 call by TCRdb cannot be tested. The CDR3 length is 15 residues. Per germline, CDR1 SEHNR and CDR2 FQNEAQ (reference sequence). CDR3: CASISESGPTYEQYF.

The chain uses TRBV5-4 and TRBJ2-1; TCRdb lists TRBD1, though no DNA is available to test this call. Germline V lookup: CDR1 SGHNT, CDR2 YYREEE (reference sequence). The CDR3 is 14 residues long. This CDR3 reads CASSLSGEGNEQFF.

CDR3 in amino acids: CASSLASSGRGEQFF. V and J are TRBV7-9 and TRBJ2-1; TCRdb names TRBD2, which stays unverified in the absence of DNA. The germline CDR1 and CDR2 sequences are SEHNR and FQNEAQ (reference sequence). The CDR3 spans 15 residues.

This rearrangement joins TRBV20-1 to TRBJ2-7; TCRdb selects TRBD2, and the lack of DNA leaves this call unchecked. Looked up from germline, CDR1 is DFQATT and CDR2 is SNEGSKA (reference sequence). The CDR3 consists of 19 residues. CDR3 loop: CSAKEPGLAGLAAIYEQYF.

The genes are TRBV7-2 and TRBJ1-5; TCRdb picks TRBD1, but there is no DNA to check that call. The V gene's germline CDR1 is SGHTA and CDR2 FQGNSA. The CDR3 is made up of 15 amino acids. The CDR3 region is CASSRDRVSGQPQHF.

The chain couples TRBV5-6 to TRBJ2-1. Looked up from germline, CDR1 is SGHDT and CDR2 is YYEEEE. This CDR3 contains 12 residues. CDR3 amino acids: CASSLAMETQFF.

The J gene is TRBJ1-1, the V gene TRBV30. CDR3 length: 14 amino acids. CDR1 GTSNPN and CDR2 SVGIG come from the germline V gene (reference sequence). The CDR3 region is CAWHISWANTEAFF.

The rearrangement links TRBV7-8 to TRBJ2-5; the TCRdb call, TRBD1, lacks DNA for checking. Germline assignment: CDR1 SGHVS and CDR2 FQNEAQ. CDR3 length: 17 amino acids. The CDR3 reads CASNPTYTRGEGETQYF.

The J gene is TRBJ2-1, the V gene TRBV4-1; TCRdb's D gene call, TRBD2, goes unchecked for lack of DNA. This CDR3 is built from 16 residues. The germline V gene has CDR1 MGHRA and CDR2 YSYEKL. This CDR3 is CASSQETTRGHNEQFF.

The V and J genes are TRBV5-1 and TRBJ2-5; TCRdb reports TRBD1, a call that lacks DNA to check it against. CDR3 length equals 15 residues. The germline V gene encodes CDR1 SGHRS and CDR2 YFSETQ. This CDR3 reads CASAAQGNSQETQYF. Full variable domain (remainder filled in from reference TRBV5-1 and TRBJ2-5): KAGVTQTPRYLIKTRGQQVTLSCSPISGHRSVSWYQQTPGQGLQFLFEYFSETQRNKGNFPGRFSGRQFSNSRSEMNVSTLELGDSALYLCASAAQGNSQETQYFGPGTRLLVL.